Below are 6 T cell receptor beta chains sequenced from a single sample in a study of blood T cell repertoires in COVID-19. The data were produced by immunoSEQ multiplex PCR, yet TCRdb's version contains in-frame clones alone and is incomplete. There are 250,000 or so clones in the sample; around 87% occur only once, and approximately 1.4% lies in the top ten. The sequenced material came from peripheral blood. The source is a middle-aged woman who had recovered from COVID-19.

The chain has TRBV27 and TRBJ2-1; TRBD2 agrees at 8 bases. V trimming: 6 bases; J trimming: 12 bases; junction bases outside the gene matches: 7. Looked up from germline, CDR1 is MNHEY and CDR2 is SMNVEV (reference sequence). The CDR3 totals 12 residues. DNA for the CDR3: TGTGCCAGCAGGCCCTCCGGGGGGGTGCAGTTCTTC. Translated: CASRPSGGVQFF.

This clone came up once. The chain combines TRBV6-4 with TRBJ2-2, with TRBD1 identical over 7 bases. This CDR3 is 14 amino acids long. In germline, CDR1 is MRHNA, CDR2 SNTAGT. V lost 6 bases to trimming and J lost 3 bases; unmatched junction nucleotides: 4. The CDR3 nucleotides read TGTGCCAGCAGGCGACAGGGTGACACCGGGGAGCTGTTTTTT. Translating gives CASRRQGDTGELFF.

V usage is TRBV3-1 (or the pseudogene TRBV3-2) and J usage is TRBJ2-5; 11 bases align to TRBD2. The CDR3 extends over 16 amino acids. V lost 4 bases, J lost 2 bases, and 6 bases stayed unmatched. The germline V gene encodes CDR1 LGHDT and CDR2 YNNKEL (reference sequence). CDR3: CASSPHSGGAQETQYF. CDR3 nucleotides: TGTGCCAGCAGCCCCCATAGCGGGGGGGCGCAAGAGACCCAGTACTTC.

The rearrangement joins TRBV4-1 to TRBJ1-1; D is undetermined. This CDR3 has 16 residues. CDR1 MGHRA and CDR2 YSYEKL come from the germline V gene. The germline V and J ends were trimmed by 0 bases and 10 bases, with 21 bases remaining between them. The CDR3 DNA is TGCGCCAGCAGCCAAGATCAAGGGAACTATCCCGGAGGAGCTTTCTTT. This sequence encodes CASSQDQGNYPGGAFF.

J is TRBJ1-6 and V is TRBV6-1; 8 bases are a match to TRBD1. Germline loops: CDR1 MNHNS, CDR2 SASEGT. J lost 8 bases, V lost 2 bases, and 5 bases had no gene match. CDR3 size: 15 residues. The CDR3, as DNA: TGTGCCAGCAGTGAAAAAAGACAGGGGCATTCACCCCTCCACTTT. Residues: CASSEKRQGHSPLHF.

The rearrangement links TRBV12-3 or TRBV12-4 to TRBJ1-5, with 7 bases fitting TRBD1. J lost 5 bases, V lost 6 bases, and 4 bases had no gene match. The CDR3 has 13 residues. The CDR3 sequence is CASRGQGDQPQHF. For the CDR3, the DNA is TGTGCCAGCAGGGGGCAGGGGGATCAGCCCCAGCATTTT.